This TCR beta chain was sequenced during a study of glioma-infiltrating T cells after dendritic cell vaccination (dated by TCRdb to about 2016). A note on the overall study: Of the approximately 15 glioblastoma patients in the cohort, all drawn from Phase I and II dendritic cell vaccination trials, 9 were newly diagnosed and 6 had recurrent disease. Between about 2002 and 2013, patients were given autologous tumor lysate-pulsed dendritic cell vaccination. To make the vaccine, monocyte-derived dendritic cells were cultured for seven days with IL-4 and GM-CSF and then pulsed overnight with autologous tumor lysate. Patients received three intradermal dendritic cell vaccine injections at biweekly intervals in the arm below the axilla. Deep sequencing of TCR beta CDR3 regions was used to quantify tumor-infiltrating lymphocyte content and compare tumor and blood repertoires in dendritic cell-vaccinated glioblastoma patients. Survival after dendritic cell vaccination was correlated with TCR sequencing metrics such as TIL content and the overlap between tumor and blood repertoires. Study-wide conclusions, independent of this receptor: No direct relationship between TCR clonality and survival was found, suggesting that a diverse polyclonal response may matter. Longer time to progression and overall survival after dendritic cell vaccination were predicted by higher estimated pretreatment TIL content. The three-group TCR overlap response model was characterized as speculative, and prospective validation of the model was stated to be required. The cohort was small and heterogeneous, with few patients having full blood and tumor sets and even fewer initial-recurrent tumor pairs.

Points on this clone: Its antigen is still unknown. No base qualities exist here, and no much larger clone lies one base off it. This sample also contains other DNA sequences that code for the same CDR3.

In the paper's terms, the time point label means: after dendritic cell vaccination, including at tumor progression/relapse. Patients were selected for having adequate residual fresh-frozen tumor tissue and more than two years of available survival data. An isocitrate dehydrogenase mutation was not carried by any of the glioblastoma patients, although molecular status was otherwise variable. PBMC collection took place before vaccination, two weeks after the third vaccination, and at tumor progression if progression occurred. The Qiagen DNeasy Blood extraction Kit was used for extraction of genomic DNA. Using the immunoSEQ assay, TCRB CDR3 regions were amplified from 2 micrograms of genomic DNA, or from all available DNA when less than that was on hand. The multiplex PCR relied on 60 forward primers for TCR V beta segments and 13 reverse primers for J beta segments. Synthetic control templates were spiked into each sample at limiting dilution to estimate reads per starting template. Reads of 87 bp were generated by sequencing on the Illumina HiSeq System. The authors processed their data as follows. PCR and sequencing errors were removed by a nearest neighbor algorithm that merged closely related sequences. TCR overlap was measured as the percentage of unique tumor TCR beta sequences also present in the same patient's peripheral blood. TCRdb provides this immuneACCESS table in a form limited to in-frame rearrangements. Some clones are lacking; in checked studies, under half of them reflect an unresolved V gene, and why the rest are absent is not known. V, J and clone size were drawn from that table, and D and trimming were deduced from the DNA. In this sample the table shows tens of thousands of clones, 75% to 90% of which occur a single time. The top ten constitute about 8.5% of the sample.

From a lookup of the germline V gene (reference sequence), CDR1 and CDR2 are MNHEY and SMNVEV. The CDR3 starts with the cysteine, ends with the phenylalanine, and has 14 residues. Of all the DNA, just the CDR3 is kept, 42 bases in frame from base 1. The trim is 5 bases for V and 6 bases for J, with a gap of 14 bases between the germline ends. Recombination linked TRBV27 to TRBJ1-5; TRBD1 is possibly the D segment (6 matching bases). The sequences come from blood, collected after dendritic cell vaccination. This receptor was taken from a human donor with glioblastoma. The CDR3 here reads CASSPDSPGQPQHF. Read as DNA, the sequence is TGTGCCAGCAGTCCGGACAGTCCTGGTCAGCCCCAGCATTTT.